Listed below are T cell receptor beta chains from one sample, sequenced in a study of tumor-infiltrating lymphocytes in localized non-small cell lung cancer. Sequenced by immunoSEQ multiplex PCR; TCRdb stores in-frame clones only, minus some. The table shows about 10,000 clones, with around 70% occurring only once. The sequenced material came from lung tumor tissue. These receptor sequences come from a human donor with non-small cell lung cancer. The CDR3 runs from the conserved cysteine through the conserved F or W. The order of the fields is CDR3 DNA, CDR3 protein, J gene, V gene, clone size, D gene. A D gene is named only where the DNA matches it firmly. A row's size may be missing; if present it is once, few, many or a size class.

CDR3nt: TGTGCCAGCAGCTTAGGTGAAGGGGTTGGCTACACCTTC
CDR3aa: CASSLGEGVGYTF
j_gene: TRBJ1-2
v_gene: TRBV11-2
abundance: NA
d_gene: NA

CDR3nt: TGTGCCAGCAGTTCACAGGGGCACGAGGAGACCCAGTACTTC
CDR3aa: CASSSQGHEETQYF
j_gene: TRBJ2-5
v_gene: TRBV27
abundance: NA
d_gene: TRBD1

CDR3nt: TGTGCCAGCAGTGGTGAATCAGGGGGCTTTGGCTACACCTTC
CDR3aa: CASSGESGGFGYTF
j_gene: TRBJ1-2
v_gene: TRBV6-1
abundance: NA
d_gene: TRBD1

CDR3nt: TGCGCCAGCAACCGGGGGGGACGTAGCAATGAGCAGTTCTTC
CDR3aa: CASNRGGRSNEQFF
j_gene: TRBJ2-1
v_gene: TRBV5-1
abundance: NA
d_gene: TRBD2

CDR3nt: TGCGCCAGCAGCTCGCCCACCGACCCCCGGACAGACGCGATGGGGGCCGAGCAGTACTTC
CDR3aa: CASSSPTDPRTDAMGAEQYF
j_gene: TRBJ2-7
v_gene: TRBV5-1
abundance: NA
d_gene: NA

CDR3nt: TGCGCCAGCAGCTTGACTAGCGGGGACTACGAGCAGTACTTC
CDR3aa: CASSLTSGDYEQYF
j_gene: TRBJ2-7
v_gene: TRBV5-1
abundance: NA
d_gene: TRBD2

CDR3nt: TGTGCCAGCAGACAGGGATTCGAATACGAGCAGTACTTC
CDR3aa: CASRQGFEYEQYF
j_gene: TRBJ2-7
v_gene: TRBV5-5
abundance: NA
d_gene: NA

CDR3nt: TGTGCCAGCGTTCGGGGAGGCTATGGCTACACCTTC
CDR3aa: CASVRGGYGYTF
j_gene: TRBJ1-2
v_gene: TRBV7-2
abundance: NA
d_gene: NA

CDR3nt: TGTGCCAGCAGCTTAGTCCCGGGACGGTCCTATGGCTACACCTTC
CDR3aa: CASSLVPGRSYGYTF
j_gene: TRBJ1-2
v_gene: TRBV11-2
abundance: NA
d_gene: NA

CDR3nt: TGTGCCAGCACTGACCCGAATATCCACGAGACCCAGTACTTC
CDR3aa: CASTDPNIHETQYF
j_gene: TRBJ2-5
v_gene: TRBV6-1
abundance: NA
d_gene: NA

CDR3nt: TGTGCCAGCAGGAGAAGGCCTGACAGGGACCATCAGCCCCAGCATTTT
CDR3aa: CASRRRPDRDHQPQHF
j_gene: TRBJ1-5
v_gene: TRBV2
abundance: NA
d_gene: TRBD1

CDR3nt: TGCGCCAGCAGCTTGGACAGGAAGGAGACCCAGTACTTC
CDR3aa: CASSLDRKETQYF
j_gene: TRBJ2-5
v_gene: TRBV5-1
abundance: few
d_gene: NA

CDR3nt: TGTGCCAGCAGCGTCGGACACCTGAACACTGAAGCTTTCTTT
CDR3aa: CASSVGHLNTEAFF
j_gene: TRBJ1-1
v_gene: TRBV9
abundance: NA
d_gene: NA

CDR3nt: TGTGCCAGCGGCGGAAACCCTTACGAGCAGTACTTC
CDR3aa: CASGGNPYEQYF
j_gene: TRBJ2-7
v_gene: TRBV2
abundance: once
d_gene: NA

CDR3nt: TGTGCCAGCAGCATGCCCGCCCAGGGGGTCCTATTGATAGCCAAAAACATTCAGTACTTC
CDR3aa: CASSMPAQGVLLIAKNIQYF
j_gene: TRBJ2-4
v_gene: TRBV7-4
abundance: once
d_gene: TRBD1

CDR3nt: TGTGCCAGCAGCCCGCAAGGAGGGACATACGAGCAGTACTTC
CDR3aa: CASSPQGGTYEQYF
j_gene: TRBJ2-7
v_gene: TRBV7-2
abundance: NA
d_gene: NA

CDR3nt: TGTGCCAGCAGTATGGGGGGCGTTACCGGGGAGCTGTTTTTT
CDR3aa: CASSMGGVTGELFF
j_gene: TRBJ2-2
v_gene: TRBV2
abundance: NA
d_gene: NA

CDR3nt: TGTGCCAGCAGGACCGGGTACAGAGAGGGCTACACCTTC
CDR3aa: CASRTGYREGYTF
j_gene: TRBJ1-2
v_gene: TRBV6-5
abundance: few
d_gene: NA

CDR3nt: TGTGCCAGCAGCGTAGACACAGGGCTAGTTGATGGCTACACCTTC
CDR3aa: CASSVDTGLVDGYTF
j_gene: TRBJ1-2
v_gene: TRBV5-6
abundance: NA
d_gene: NA